The 30 T cell receptor beta chains given below trace back to one sample, sequenced in a study of early T cells in non-severe SARS-CoV-2 infection. TCRdb reprocessed the 5' RACE reads with MiXCR, giving one entry per CDR3 protein. The sample has around 30,000 distinct CDR3 sequences; roughly 6% are singletons. Sequenced: whole blood. These receptors came from an adult who was a healthcare worker with PCR-confirmed SARS-CoV-2 infection or an uninfected control (not recorded which).

This clonotype was recorded at least ten times. V gene TRBV10-3 combines with J gene TRBJ1-5; TRBD1 is a possible D gene (6 bases). Trimming removed 0 bases from V and 5 bases from J, with 11 bases in between. The length of the CDR3 is 15 residues. CDR1 ENHRY and CDR2 SYGVKD come from the germline V gene. CDR3 loop: CAISESRQGHQPQHF. Here the CDR3 DNA reads TGTGCCATCAGTGAGTCGAGGCAGGGGCATCAGCCCCAGCATTTT.

This clonotype appeared a few times. The rearrangement uses TRBV7-6 and TRBJ2-3; D not certain. This CDR3 is 13 amino acids long. V was trimmed by 3 bases and J by 5 bases, leaving 9 bases between them. Germline CDR1 is SGHVS and CDR2 is FNYEAQ. CDR3 DNA: TGTGCCAGCAGCTTGGGGATAGGAGATACGCAGTATTTT. It encodes CASSLGIGDTQYF.

Many counts were recorded for this clonotype. This chain connects TRBV18 to TRBJ2-7; 9 bases match TRBD2. The CDR3 is 16 residues long. Germline V gene lookup returns CDR1 KGHSH and CDR2 LQKENI. With 3 bases clipped from V and 6 bases from J, the junction kept 12 bases outside the gene matches. CDR3 loop: CASSPPTSGLGSEQYF. In DNA form, the CDR3 reads TGTGCCAGCTCACCGCCTACTAGCGGGCTCGGGAGCGAGCAGTACTTC.

Turning to this clonotype: A much larger clone lies a single base off, so this may be a read error. This chain joins TRBV7-8 and TRBJ2-1; the D call may be TRBD1 or TRBD2 (5 bases each). The germline gives CDR1 SGHVS, CDR2 FQNEAQ. This CDR3 has 16 amino acids. CDR3 sequence reads: CASSPRDASSYNEQIF. Written as DNA, the CDR3 is TGTGCCAGCAGCCCCCGGGACGCAAGCTCCTACAATGAGCAGATCTTC.

The rearrangement uses TRBV20-1 and TRBJ2-7, with 10 nucleotides matching TRBD2. Per germline, CDR1 DFQATT and CDR2 SNEGSKA (reference sequence). This CDR3 comprises 15 residues. Unmatched junction bases numbered 3, after V lost 1 base and J lost 0 bases. CDR3 region: CSARVPSGGSYEQYF. Written as DNA, the CDR3 is TGCAGTGCTAGAGTGCCTAGCGGGGGCTCCTACGAGCAGTACTTC.

This clonotype occurred many times. The CDR3 DNA sequence: TGCAGCGCTACCCGACACGGGGATTACACAGATACGCAGTATTTT. Translating gives CSATRHGDYTDTQYF. The chain is built from TRBV29-1 and TRBJ2-3; possibly TRBD2 for D (5 bases). With 7 bases removed from V and 2 bases from J, the gap between germline ends came to 19 bases. CDR1 is SQVTM and CDR2 is ANQGSEA in the germline V gene. The CDR3 runs 15 residues.

This clonotype occurred many times. This chain links TRBV7-9 with TRBJ1-5; D gene uncertain. V lost 3 bases to trimming and J lost 0 bases, with 6 bases between them. Per the germline V gene, CDR1 is SEHNR and CDR2 is FQNEAQ (reference sequence). This CDR3 comprises 14 residues. In DNA, the CDR3 is TGTGCCAGCAGCTTGGCGGCTAGCAATCAGCCCCAGCATTTT. It yields the protein CASSLAASNQPQHF. Combining the CDR3 with reference TRBV7-9 and TRBJ1-5 gives the whole variable domain DTGVSQNPRHKITKRGQNVTFRCDPISEHNRLYWYRQTLGQGPEFLTYFQNEAQLEKSRLLSDRFSAERPKGSFSTLEIQRTEQGDSAMYLCASSLAASNQPQHFGDGTRLSIL.

The chain is built from TRBV7-2 and TRBJ2-6, with 9 bases matching TRBD2. This CDR3 region has 20 residues. Germline CDR1 is SGHTA and CDR2 is FQGNSA. V shed 4 bases and J 0 bases; nucleotides not matched to a gene: 13. The CDR3 is CASSYTAVSGGYSGANVLTF. CDR3 coding DNA: TGTGCCAGCAGCTATACGGCGGTCAGCGGGGGGTACTCTGGGGCCAACGTCCTGACTTTC.

In its sample, this clonotype was seen many times. The genes are TRBV10-2 and TRBJ2-2; 9 bases align to TRBD2. V lost 4 bases to trimming and J lost 3 bases; unmatched junction nucleotides: 6. This CDR3 has 16 amino acids. Per germline, CDR1 WSHSY and CDR2 SAAADI. The CDR3 DNA reads TGCGCCAGCAGTGGGAGCGGGGGGCATTACACCGGGGAGCTGTTTTTT. Its translation: CASSGSGGHYTGELFF.

This clonotype appeared many times. The chain links TRBV9 to TRBJ2-3, with D tentatively TRBD2 (6 bases). The germline V gene encodes CDR1 SGDLS and CDR2 YYNGEE. Trimming removed 0 bases from V and 6 bases from J, with 17 bases in between. This CDR3 is built from 16 residues. The CDR3 region is CASSVEWGEGWDTQYF. Written as DNA, the CDR3 is TGTGCCAGCAGCGTAGAGTGGGGGGAAGGTTGGGATACGCAGTATTTT.

The chain is built from TRBV14 and TRBJ2-1; D assignment may be TRBD1 or TRBD2 (5 bases each). Germline CDR1 is SGHDN and CDR2 is FVKESK. Trimming took 2 bases from V and 3 from J, leaving 14 bases between them. The CDR3 runs to 16 residues. The CDR3 region is CASSQKKTGRYNEQFF. For the CDR3, the DNA is TGTGCCAGCAGCCAAAAAAAGACGGGGCGCTACAATGAGCAGTTCTTC.

In its sample, this clonotype was seen many times. The V gene is TRBV6-5, the J gene TRBJ1-6; D call uncertain. CDR1 MNHEY and CDR2 SVGAGI come from the germline V gene. Deletions cut 0 bases from V and 8 bases from J, with 11 bases between. The CDR3 contains 15 residues. This chain's CDR3 is CASSYSSGFHSPLHF. CDR3 DNA: TGTGCCAGCAGTTACTCATCGGGTTTCCATTCACCCCTCCACTTT.

This clonotype is medium-sized (0.01 to 0.1%) by share. The rearrangement uses TRBV7-2 and TRBJ2-7, with 7 bases that match TRBD2. This CDR3 spans 14 amino acids. CDR1 and CDR2 (germline): SGHTA, FQGNSA. V lost 4 bases to trimming and J lost 4 bases; unmatched junction nucleotides: 7. Here the CDR3 reads CASSSLAEIYEQYF. The CDR3 DNA follows: TGTGCCAGCAGCTCCCTAGCGGAGATTTACGAGCAGTACTTC. Based on the CDR3 plus reference TRBV7-2 and TRBJ2-7, the full variable domain is GAGVSQSPSNKVTEKGKDVELRCDPISGHTALYWYRQSLGQGLEFLIYFQGNSAPDKSGLPSDRFSAERTGGSVSTLTIQRTQQEDSAVYLCASSSLAEIYEQYFGPGTRLTVT.

This clonotype was counted many times. The chain combines TRBV12-3 or TRBV12-4 with TRBJ2-5; 10 bases are a match to TRBD2. The V segment lost 5 bases and the J segment 5 bases; nucleotides outside the gene matches: 8. The CDR3 is made up of 15 amino acids. DNA for the CDR3: TGTGCCAGCAGTCTAAAGCGGGGGGGCCGCGAGACCCAGTACTTC. Its translation: CASSLKRGGRETQYF.

This clonotype was seen repeatedly, ten times or more. V and J are TRBV6-1 and TRBJ1-5; a possible D gene is TRBD1 (5 bases). The length of the CDR3 is 15 residues. V was pared by 0 bases and J by 7 bases, with 13 bases between. The germline V gene encodes CDR1 MNHNS and CDR2 SASEGT. CDR3 DNA sequence: TGTGCCAGCAGTGAAGCAAGGAGGGGAGGGCAGCCCCAGCATTTT. Translation gives CASSEARRGGQPQHF.

The table lists this clonotype with a few counts. V is TRBV28 and J is TRBJ1-6; D remains ambiguous. Germline CDR1 and CDR2: MDHEN and SYDVKM. CDR3 length: 16 residues. The V end was cut by 3 bases, the J end by 10 bases, with 19 bases between. Written as DNA, the CDR3 is TGTGCCAGCAGTTTTGAGCCTCTTCATGTCGGCTCACCCCTCCACTTT. Amino acid sequence: CASSFEPLHVGSPLHF.

This clonotype was seen repeatedly, ten times or more. The chain couples TRBV12-3 or TRBV12-4 to TRBJ2-2, with 7 positions matching TRBD1. The ends lost 4 bases at V and 4 bases at J; junction bases unmatched: 3. This CDR3 has 14 residues. In nucleotides, the CDR3 is TGTGCCAGCAGTTATACAGGGGTCACCGGGGAGCTGTTTTTT. This sequence encodes CASSYTGVTGELFF.

This clonotype has just a few counts. V and J are TRBV29-1 and TRBJ2-7; no clear D gene. The CDR3 runs 13 residues. V lost 7 bases, J lost 0 bases, and 13 bases lay in between. Per germline, CDR1 SQVTM and CDR2 ANQGSEA. The CDR3 DNA sequence: TGCAGCGCGGCAGGACCCAGCTCCTACGAGCAGTACTTC. This translates into CSAAGPSSYEQYF.

The sample holds many counts of this clonotype. This sequence joins TRBV4-3 and TRBJ1-4; 8 nucleotides align to TRBD1. Germline-derived CDR1 and CDR2 are LGHNA and YSLEER. The trim removed 0 bases at V and 8 bases at J, leaving 8 bases unmatched. The CDR3 length is 16 residues. The DNA for the CDR3 is TGCGCCAGCAGCCAAGAGGGAACAGGGGGGGGAGAAAAACTGTTTTTT. Residues: CASSQEGTGGGEKLFF.

The rearrangement links TRBV7-2 to TRBJ2-7, with D perhaps TRBD1 (5 bases). This CDR3 region has 16 residues. The germline V gene encodes CDR1 SGHTA and CDR2 FQGNSA. Trimming took 0 bases from V and 0 from J, leaving 12 bases between them. CDR3 sequence reads: CASSLALTGLSYEQYF. CDR3 DNA sequence: TGTGCCAGCAGCTTAGCGCTAACAGGCCTCTCCTACGAGCAGTACTTC.

The CDR3 DNA follows: TGCAGCGTTGAAGATAGGCCTTGGGGGGAGACCCAGTACTTC. As protein: CSVEDRPWGETQYF. The chain couples TRBV29-1 to TRBJ2-5; the D gene could be TRBD1 or TRBD2 (5 bases each). The CDR3 runs 14 residues. CDR1 SQVTM and CDR2 ANQGSEA come from the germline V gene. V gave up 0 bases and J gave up 5 bases, with 13 bases separating them.

Only a few counts were recorded for this clonotype. The genes are TRBV9 and TRBJ2-1; D not resolved. V shed 0 bases and J shed 1 base, with 8 bases lying between them. The CDR3 covers 15 residues. Per the germline V gene, CDR1 is SGDLS and CDR2 is YYNGEE. This CDR3 is CASSVGLGSYNEQFF. CDR3 coding DNA: TGTGCCAGCAGCGTAGGTCTCGGGTCCTACAATGAGCAGTTCTTC. The variable domain in full, completed from reference TRBV9 and TRBJ2-1, reads DSGVTQTPKHLITATGQRVTLRCSPRSGDLSVYWYQQSLDQGLQFLIQYYNGEERAKGNILERFSAQQFPDLHSELNLSSLELGDSALYFCASSVGLGSYNEQFFGPGTRLTVL.

There are many counts of this clonotype. The chain carries TRBV6-5 and TRBJ2-2; 8 nucleotides line up with TRBD2. Germline trimming cut 5 bases from V and 6 bases from J; bases unmatched to any gene: 11. In germline, CDR1 is MNHEY, CDR2 SVGAGI. The CDR3 is made up of 16 amino acids. The CDR3 DNA reads TGTGCCAGCAGTCCCGGGGGGGGCTGGTATTCCGGGGAGCTGTTTTTT. Protein: CASSPGGGWYSGELFF.

The chain links TRBV20-1 to TRBJ1-1; 9 bases line up with TRBD1. The CDR3 extends over 12 amino acids. Germline V CDR1 and CDR2: DFQATT, SNEGSKA (reference sequence). V was pared by 3 bases and J by 6 bases, with 2 bases of the junction left unmatched. In DNA, the CDR3 is TGCAGTGCTAGTAGGACAGGGGCTGAAGCTTTCTTT. Its translation is CSASRTGAEAFF.

This clonotype was counted ten times or more. CDR3 bases: TGTGCCAGCAGCAACCGGGACAGGGGGCGGCTCGGGGAGCTGTTTTTT. The encoded protein is CASSNRDRGRLGELFF. The rearrangement uses TRBV3-1 and TRBJ2-2, with TRBD1 matching over 12 bases. The CDR3 has 16 amino acids. The germline V gene encodes CDR1 LGHDT and CDR2 YNNKEL (reference sequence). V dropped 5 bases and J dropped 7; count of bases not matched to a gene: 8.

This clonotype occurred many times. This chain connects TRBV3-1 to TRBJ2-7, with D perhaps TRBD1 (6 bases). V shed 4 bases and J shed 2 bases, with 12 bases lying between them. The CDR3 runs 14 residues. Germline CDR1 is LGHDT and CDR2 is YNNKEL (reference sequence). DNA for the CDR3: TGTGCCAGCAGCCGACAAACAGGGACCTACGAGCAGTACTTC. This codes for CASSRQTGTYEQYF.

In its sample, this clonotype was seen many times. The CDR3 is CASSLGGAGELFF. CDR3 bases: TGTGCCAGCAGCTTAGGTGGGGCCGGGGAGCTGTTTTTT. This chain uses TRBV7-2 with TRBJ2-2; D is unclear. Trimming pared 1 base from V and 6 bases from J, leaving 6 bases between. This CDR3 region has 13 residues. CDR1 is SGHTA and CDR2 is FQGNSA in the germline V gene.

This clonotype was recorded many times. The chain uses TRBV27 and TRBJ1-2, with D possibly matching TRBD1 (6 bases). The CDR3 has 16 residues. The germline V gene encodes CDR1 MNHEY and CDR2 SMNVEV (reference sequence). Trimming cost V 6 bases and J 2 bases, with 19 bases left between them. The chain's CDR3 is CASSKLARGGNYGYTF. CDR3 in DNA: TGTGCCAGCAGCAAGTTGGCAAGGGGGGGAAACTATGGCTACACCTTC.

This clonotype has more than one count but fewer than ten. The chain joins TRBV5-1 to TRBJ1-6; maybe TRBD1 (5 bases). CDR3 length equals 15 residues. V was clipped by 4 bases and J by 4 bases, with 12 bases between them. The germline V gene has CDR1 SGHRS and CDR2 YFSETQ. The CDR3 is CASSGGATYNSPLHF. The CDR3 coding sequence is TGCGCCAGCAGCGGAGGGGCCACTTATAATTCACCCCTCCACTTT.

This clonotype was seen ten or more times. The chain is built from TRBV27 and TRBJ2-6; no clear D. This CDR3 spans 17 amino acids. Trimming pared 1 base from V and 0 bases from J, leaving 10 bases between. Per germline, CDR1 MNHEY and CDR2 SMNVEV (reference sequence). CDR3 sequence reads: CASSLLGYSSGANVLTF. DNA of the CDR3: TGTGCCAGCAGTTTATTGGGGTATAGCTCTGGGGCCAACGTCCTGACTTTC.